This TCR beta chain was obtained from a study of CD8 T cells in Susac syndrome. Sequencing of TCR beta covered CD8+ and CD4+ T cells obtained from blood. It was treatment-naive patients with stable or active relapsing-remitting disease who made up the multiple sclerosis controls. Through negative isolation, CD4+ and CD8+ T cells were obtained, while TEMRA cells were enriched using FACS. With random hexamers, 0.5 to 1 ug RNA was reverse transcribed. Across 54 Vbeta and 13 Jbeta, immunoSEQ multiplex PCR amplified TCR beta CDR3. TCRdb re-derived calls from the immunoSEQ multiplex PCR reads in MiXCR, one entry per CDR3 protein. The data show 130,000 or so distinct CDR3 sequences, roughly 76% seen once. This receptor was obtained from a human donor with multiple sclerosis. The sequenced material came from CD8+ T cells from PBMCs.

The CDR3 reads CASSLGDHYEQYF. As DNA, the CDR3 is TGTGCCAGCAGCTTAGGAGATCACTACGAGCAGTACTTC. The rearrangement joins TRBV13 to TRBJ2-7; D remains unclear. Trimming left V 0 bases short and J 3 bases short, with 6 bases between. Germline values: CDR1 PRHDT, CDR2 FYEKMQ (reference sequence). The CDR3 length is 13 residues.